Sequencing of this TCR beta chain was carried out in a study of tissue T cells after allogeneic stem cell transplantation. Regarding this clone: Germline and genes here are mouse.

The method was immunoSEQ multiplex PCR; TCRdb's version includes in-frame clones alone and lacks a portion of them. Counted here are more than 45,000 clones, roughly four fifths occurring once; the ten biggest clones make up about 0.7%. The TCR comes from a pool of C57BL/6 mice in good health. The sample consisted of sorted cells pooled from one or two spleens.

CDR3: CASSGTGSSAETLYF. CDR3 DNA (partial): TGTGCCAGCTCCGGGACTGGGAGTAGTGCAGAAACGCTGTAT. This chain uses TRBV12-1 with TRBJ2-3, with 9 bases that match TRBD2. Coverage ceases 1 residue before the CDR3 finishes, and the germline J gene fills in the end. CDR1 is SGHSN, CDR2 HYEKVE, per germline. Losses at the gene ends were 4 bases for V and 0 bases for J; bases not matched to a gene: 4. This CDR3 comprises 15 residues.